Each of the 18 T cell receptor beta chains below was sequenced from the same sample in a study of blood T cell repertoires in COVID-19. Clones were read by immunoSEQ multiplex PCR, and TCRdb kept only the in-frame ones, dropping some. The sample holds some 380,000 clones, around 89% seen once. Sequencing used peripheral blood. Every receptor here comes from a man aged 18-30 years with active or convalescent COVID-19.

The chain joins TRBV28 to TRBJ1-2; 7 nucleotides align to TRBD1. CDR1 and CDR2 (germline): MDHEN, SYDVKM. Trimming removed 7 bases from V and 6 bases from J; junction bases left unmatched: 8. This CDR3 comprises 13 residues. The DNA for the CDR3 is TGTGCCAGCAACCCCCGACAGGGTGATGGCTACACCTTC. This gives the protein CASNPRQGDGYTF.

This clone has a handful of counts. The CDR3 nucleotides read TGTGCCAGCAGCTTACCCGGACTAGCGGGGGGGCCAGAGACCCAGTACTTC. Its protein product is CASSLPGLAGGPETQYF. This chain uses TRBV7-9 with TRBJ2-5; 15 bases map to TRBD2. This CDR3 has 17 amino acids. V shed 2 bases and J 4 bases; nucleotides not matched to a gene: 5. Germline V CDR1 and CDR2: SEHNR, FQNEAQ (reference sequence).

This clone was detected only a few times. The genes are TRBV6-4 and TRBJ2-1; a weak D match, TRBD2 (5 bases). The CDR3 extends over 13 amino acids. Germline-derived CDR1 and CDR2 are MRHNA and SNTAGT. Trimming cost V 4 bases and J 9 bases, with 13 bases left between them. The CDR3 region has the DNA TGTGCCAGCAGTGTAGGGTCGGAGGTTGAGCAGTTCTTC. Amino acids: CASSVGSEVEQFF.

In this sample, this clone turned up a few times. V gene TRBV30 combines with J gene TRBJ1-1; D call uncertain. CDR1 GTSNPN and CDR2 SVGIG come from the germline V gene (reference sequence). The CDR3 is made up of 15 amino acids. The V end lost 1 base, the J end lost 4 bases, and 16 bases lay between the germline ends. CDR3 amino acids: CAWSDRRRFSTEAFF. CDR3 DNA sequence: TGTGCCTGGAGTGACCGGAGGAGGTTTAGCACTGAAGCTTTCTTT.

V usage is TRBV4-3 and J usage is TRBJ1-2; 7 bases agree with TRBD1. The germline V gene encodes CDR1 LGHNA and CDR2 YSLEER. With 5 bases clipped from V and 8 bases from J, the junction kept 14 bases outside the gene matches. There are 15 residues in the CDR3. The CDR3 is CASSYTGDWVSGYTF. CDR3 coding DNA: TGCGCCAGCAGCTACACAGGGGATTGGGTTTCGGGCTACACCTTC.

The rearrangement links TRBV7-9 to TRBJ1-4, with D unclear. Germline-derived CDR1 and CDR2 are SEHNR and FQNEAQ (reference sequence). CDR3 size: 14 residues. The V gene lost 3 bases and the J gene lost 0 bases, with 5 bases spanning the gap. CDR3 sequence: CASSFQATNEKLFF. The DNA of the CDR3 is TGTGCCAGCAGCTTTCAGGCAACTAATGAAAAACTGTTTTTT.

This clone was seen a handful of times. The CDR3 loop is CASSFTGTYGYTF. The DNA for the CDR3 is TGTGCCAGCAGCTTTACGGGAACCTATGGCTACACCTTC. The chain couples TRBV7-9 to TRBJ1-2; no definite D call. Deletions cut 3 bases from V and 4 bases from J, with 9 bases between. This CDR3 region has 13 residues. Germline loops: CDR1 SEHNR, CDR2 FQNEAQ (reference sequence).

The CDR3 region is CASIMFGYTF. In nucleotides, the CDR3 is TGTGCCAGCATCATGTTTGGCTACACCTTC. V and J are TRBV2 and TRBJ1-2; D not resolved. The CDR3 has 10 residues. From germline, CDR1 is SNHLY and CDR2 FYNNEI. V was shortened by 7 bases and J by 7 bases, with 7 bases between the two germline ends.

The V call is TRBV4-3, the J call TRBJ1-2; 9 nucleotides agree with TRBD1. Germline V gives CDR1 LGHNA, CDR2 YSLEER. The CDR3 sequence is 16 residues long. V shed 0 bases and J 7 bases; nucleotides not matched to a gene: 9. CDR3 sequence reads: CASSQDRIRDRAGYTF. CDR3 in DNA: TGCGCCAGCAGCCAAGATCGGATTAGGGACAGGGCTGGCTACACCTTC.

The rearrangement joins TRBV28 to TRBJ1-6; the D gene is possibly TRBD1 (5 bases). This CDR3 comprises 15 residues. The V end lost 4 bases, the J end lost 8 bases, and 15 bases lay between the germline ends. CDR1 and CDR2 from the germline V gene are MDHEN and SYDVKM. This CDR3 is CASSSYGGNDSPLHF. CDR3 nucleotides: TGTGCCAGCAGTTCTTATGGGGGGAACGATTCACCCCTCCACTTT. Using reference TRBV28 and TRBJ1-6 for the parts outside the CDR3, the full variable domain is DVKVTQSSRYLVKRTGEKVFLECVQDMDHENMFWYRQDPGLGLRLIYFSYDVKMKEKGDIPEGYSVSREKKERFSLILESASTNQTSMYLCASSSYGGNDSPLHFGNGTRLTVT.

The gene calls are TRBV6-5 and TRBJ2-7; 7 nucleotides agree with TRBD1. V dropped 6 bases and J dropped 3; count of bases not matched to a gene: 5. CDR3 size: 13 residues. Germline V CDR1 and CDR2: MNHEY, SVGAGI. CDR3 in DNA: TGTGCCAGCAGGAGACAGGGTTACTACGAGCAGTACTTC. Its translation is CASRRQGYYEQYF.

The rearrangement links TRBV9 to TRBJ2-2, with 10 nucleotides matching TRBD2. Germline V lookup: CDR1 SGDLS, CDR2 YYNGEE. V dropped 2 bases and J dropped 1; count of bases not matched to a gene: 8. CDR3 length: 18 amino acids. As DNA, the CDR3 is TGTGCCAGCAGCGTTTCGACTAGCGGGTCGGTGAACACCGGGGAGCTGTTTTTT. As protein: CASSVSTSGSVNTGELFF.

The J gene is TRBJ2-1, the V gene TRBV6-2 or TRBV6-3, with 13 nucleotides matching TRBD2. Trimming at V came to 5 bases and at J to 8 bases, leaving 6 bases not matched to a gene. This CDR3 has 15 amino acids. Germline loops: CDR1 MNHEY, CDR2 SVGEGT. The CDR3, as DNA: TGTGCCAGCAGTCTCGGGACTAGCGGGATCGATGAGCAGTTCTTC. Amino acids: CASSLGTSGIDEQFF.

This chain uses TRBV28 with TRBJ1-5; 7 bases agree with TRBD1. This CDR3 region has 15 residues. Germline loops: CDR1 MDHEN, CDR2 SYDVKM. The V and J ends lost 2 bases and 6 bases, in that order; junction bases with no gene match: 7. CDR3 region: CASSLVAGGRQPQHF. In DNA, the CDR3 is TGTGCCAGCAGTTTAGTCGCAGGGGGACGTCAGCCCCAGCATTTT.

The V and J genes are TRBV7-6 and TRBJ1-2, with 9 bases that match TRBD1. Per germline, CDR1 SGHVS and CDR2 FNYEAQ. V gave up 5 bases and J gave up 0 bases; unmatched junction bases: 7. The CDR3 has 16 residues. The CDR3 region is CASSQTGGGPNYGYTF. For the CDR3, the DNA is TGTGCCAGCAGCCAGACAGGGGGTGGGCCTAACTATGGCTACACCTTC.

The rearrangement links TRBV7-9 to TRBJ1-3, with D perhaps matching TRBD1 (5 bases). V was shortened by 5 bases and J by 8 bases, with 19 bases between the two germline ends. The CDR3 has 15 residues. Looked up from germline, CDR1 is SEHNR and CDR2 is FQNEAQ (reference sequence). The CDR3 DNA sequence: TGTGCCAGCAGCCAAATAACCGGGACTCTGGACACCATATATTTT. The encoded protein is CASSQITGTLDTIYF.

The V and J genes are TRBV7-3 and TRBJ1-1, with D unresolved. V dropped 5 bases and J dropped 4 bases, with 11 bases sitting between them. This CDR3 region has 13 residues. Per germline, CDR1 SGHTA and CDR2 FQGTGA. For the CDR3, the DNA is TGTGCCAGCAGCCCATCGGGGAGCACTGAAGCTTTCTTT. Translated, it gives CASSPSGSTEAFF. Full variable domain (outside the CDR3, taken from reference TRBV7-3 and TRBJ1-1): GAGVSQTPSNKVTEKGKYVELRCDPISGHTALYWYRQSLGQGPEFLIYFQGTGAADDSGLPNDRFFAVRPEGSVSTLKIQRTERGDSAVYLCASSPSGSTEAFFGQGTRLTVV.

The chain has TRBV4-1 and TRBJ2-5; D is unclear. Germline assignment: CDR1 MGHRA and CDR2 YSYEKL. CDR3 length equals 11 residues. V was pared by 4 bases and J by 5 bases, with 5 bases between. The DNA for the CDR3 is TGCGCCAGCAGCCTCGGGGAGACCCAGTACTTC. It codes for CASSLGETQYF.